These 2 T cell receptor beta chains came from one sample sequenced in a study of vaccination effects on CD4 cells after COVID-19. No cognate antigen is known for these TCRs. Pools of viral peptides were used by the ViraFEST assay to expand antigen-specific CD4+ T cells ahead of sequencing. Isolating CD4+ T cells followed more than 9 days of culture. Having tested negative for nucleocapsid antibodies, the vaccine recipients showed no prior SARS-CoV-2 infection. The repertoire was sequenced with immunoSEQ multiplex PCR; TCRdb's copy has only in-frame clones and lacks some. The table records roughly 65,000 clones, approximately 76% of them present only once. The sample here was CD4+ T cells from PBMCs cultured with HCoV-NL63 spike peptides, taken before COVID-19 vaccination. All receptors come from a human donor who received a COVID-19 vaccine.

This chain joins TRBV2 and TRBJ2-3; D is ambiguous. Germline CDR1 and CDR2: SNHLY and FYNNEI. This CDR3 has 15 amino acids. Deletions cut 4 bases from V and 1 base from J, with 12 bases between. DNA of the CDR3: TGTGCCAGCAGTGTCAGTGACCCCGGCACAGATACGCAGTATTTT. Protein: CASSVSDPGTDTQYF.

The V gene is TRBV19, the J gene TRBJ2-1; 8 nucleotides agree with TRBD2. CDR3 length: 15 amino acids. Trimming at V came to 7 bases and at J to 4 bases, leaving 9 bases not matched to a gene. In germline, CDR1 is LNHDA, CDR2 SQIVND (reference sequence). CDR3 in amino acids: CASTDPGGRYNEQFF. The DNA for the CDR3 is TGTGCCAGTACGGATCCGGGGGGGCGGTACAATGAGCAGTTCTTC.